The clone carrying this T cell receptor beta chain was seen once. J was trimmed by 0 bases and V by 4 bases; bases with no gene match: 14. Germline V gene lookup returns CDR1 SGHDT and CDR2 YYEEEE. The CDR3 extends over 18 amino acids. This record comes from a study of shared T cell receptors in the human thymus. Assay used: immunoSEQ multiplex PCR; TCRdb lists only in-frame clones, some missing. The sample has roughly 660,000 clones; roughly 90% are singletons. This sample also appeared in a second study, on human thymus T cells. That source notes: Among thymic and blood repertoires, usage of V and J genes appeared biased. What related research reported was that thymic repertoires overlapped highly among unrelated individuals.

This TCR came from a boy under two years old with a congenital heart defect. The chain is built from TRBV5-6 and TRBJ2-3; 7 bases align to TRBD2. Source material: thymocytes. CDR3 in amino acids: CASSRYTPGTTSTDTQYF. The CDR3 nucleotides read TGTGCCAGCAGCCGATACACCCCCGGGACTACTAGCACAGATACGCAGTATTTT.